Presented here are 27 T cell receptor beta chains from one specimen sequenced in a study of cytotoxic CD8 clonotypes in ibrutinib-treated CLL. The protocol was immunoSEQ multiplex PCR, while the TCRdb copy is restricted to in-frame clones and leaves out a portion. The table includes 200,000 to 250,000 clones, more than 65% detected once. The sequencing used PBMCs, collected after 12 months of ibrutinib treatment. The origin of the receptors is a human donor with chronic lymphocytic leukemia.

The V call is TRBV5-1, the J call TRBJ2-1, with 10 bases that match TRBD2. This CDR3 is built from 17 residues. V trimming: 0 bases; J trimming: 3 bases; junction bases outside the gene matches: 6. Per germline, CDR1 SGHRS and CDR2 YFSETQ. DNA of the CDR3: TGCGCCAGCAGCTTGGGCTCTGGACTAGCGGACTACAATGAGCAGTTCTTC. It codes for CASSLGSGLADYNEQFF. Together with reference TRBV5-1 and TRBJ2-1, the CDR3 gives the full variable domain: KAGVTQTPRYLIKTRGQQVTLSCSPISGHRSVSWYQQTPGQGLQFLFEYFSETQRNKGNFPGRFSGRQFSNSRSEMNVSTLELGDSALYLCASSLGSGLADYNEQFFGPGTRLTVL.

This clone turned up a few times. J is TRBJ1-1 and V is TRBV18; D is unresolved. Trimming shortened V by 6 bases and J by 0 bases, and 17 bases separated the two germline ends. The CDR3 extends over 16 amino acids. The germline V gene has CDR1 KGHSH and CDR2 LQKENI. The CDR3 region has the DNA TGTGCCAGCTCCATAGGGCACGGGAACATGAACACTGAAGCTTTCTTT. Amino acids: CASSIGHGNMNTEAFF.

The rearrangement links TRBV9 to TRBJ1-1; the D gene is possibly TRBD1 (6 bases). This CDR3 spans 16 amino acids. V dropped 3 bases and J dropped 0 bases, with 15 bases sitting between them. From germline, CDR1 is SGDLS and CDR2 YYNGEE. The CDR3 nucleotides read TGTGCCAGCAGCGCCCAAGGACAGCGGGTGAACACTGAAGCTTTCTTT. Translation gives CASSAQGQRVNTEAFF.

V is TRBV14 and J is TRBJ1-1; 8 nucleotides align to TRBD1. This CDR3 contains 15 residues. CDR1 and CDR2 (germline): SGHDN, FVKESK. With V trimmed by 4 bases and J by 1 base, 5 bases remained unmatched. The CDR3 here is CASSLAGTGNTEAFF. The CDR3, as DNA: TGTGCCAGCAGCCTAGCCGGGACAGGGAACACTGAAGCTTTCTTT.

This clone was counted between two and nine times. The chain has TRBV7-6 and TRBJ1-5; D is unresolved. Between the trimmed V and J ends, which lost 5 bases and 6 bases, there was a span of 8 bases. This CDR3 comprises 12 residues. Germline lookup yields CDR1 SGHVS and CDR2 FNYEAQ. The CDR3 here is CASSLAGQPQHF. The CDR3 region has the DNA TGTGCCAGCAGCCTGGCCGGTCAGCCCCAGCATTTT.

The CDR3 sequence is CASSPPRTVNTEAFF. CDR3 nucleotides: TGTGCCAGCAGCCCGCCGCGTACAGTCAACACTGAAGCTTTCTTT. The chain carries TRBV14 and TRBJ1-1; D call uncertain. The V gene lost 4 bases and the J gene lost 2 bases, with 14 bases spanning the gap. The germline CDR1 and CDR2 sequences are SGHDN and FVKESK. The CDR3 runs to 15 residues.

CDR3 amino acids: CASSLFQAYNEQFF. The CDR3, as DNA: TGTGCCAGCAGTTTATTCCAGGCTTACAATGAGCAGTTCTTC. The rearrangement links TRBV27 to TRBJ2-1, with D uncertain. The V gene's germline CDR1 is MNHEY and CDR2 SMNVEV (reference sequence). The CDR3 sequence is 14 residues long. The V and J ends lost 1 base and 4 bases respectively, with 8 bases between them.

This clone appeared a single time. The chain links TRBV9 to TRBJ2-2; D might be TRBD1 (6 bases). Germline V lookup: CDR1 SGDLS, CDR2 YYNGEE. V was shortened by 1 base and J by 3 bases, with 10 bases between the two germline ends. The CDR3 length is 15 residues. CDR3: CASSVSTGYTGELFF. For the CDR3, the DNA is TGTGCCAGCAGCGTAAGCACAGGGTACACCGGGGAGCTGTTTTTT.

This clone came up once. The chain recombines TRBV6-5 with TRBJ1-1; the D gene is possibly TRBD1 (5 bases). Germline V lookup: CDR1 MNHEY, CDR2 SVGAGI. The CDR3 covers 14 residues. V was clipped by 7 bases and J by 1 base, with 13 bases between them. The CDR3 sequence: CASTAGRRNTEAFF. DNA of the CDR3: TGTGCCAGCACCGCGGGGCGGAGGAACACTGAAGCTTTCTTT.

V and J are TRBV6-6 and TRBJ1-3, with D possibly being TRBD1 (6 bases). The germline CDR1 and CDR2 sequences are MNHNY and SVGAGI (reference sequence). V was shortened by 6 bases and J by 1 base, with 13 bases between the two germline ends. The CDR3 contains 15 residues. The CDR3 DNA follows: TGTGCCAGCAGACTAGACAGGTCATCTGGAAACACCATATATTTT. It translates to CASRLDRSSGNTIYF.

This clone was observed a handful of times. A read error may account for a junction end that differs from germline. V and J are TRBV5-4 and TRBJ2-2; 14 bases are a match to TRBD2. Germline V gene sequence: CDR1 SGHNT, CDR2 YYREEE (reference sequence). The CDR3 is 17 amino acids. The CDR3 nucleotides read TGTGCCAGCAGCATGGGACTAGCGGGAGCGAAAACCGGGGAGCTGTTTTTT. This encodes CASSMGLAGAKTGELFF.

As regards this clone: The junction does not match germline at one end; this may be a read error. The CDR3 reads CATSRVVNRVGVF. CDR3 coding DNA: TGTGCCACCAGCAGAGTAGTGAATAGGGTTGGGGTCTTC. The chain recombines TRBV15 with TRBJ2-1; no reliable D call. Looked up from germline, CDR1 is LNHNV and CDR2 is YYDKDF (reference sequence). The CDR3 length is 13 residues. Filled out from reference TRBV15 and TRBJ2-1, the complete variable domain reads DAMVIQNPRYQVTQFGKPVTLSCSQTLNHNVMYWYQQKSSQAPKLLFHYYDKDFNNEADTPDNFQSRRPNTSFCFLDIRSPGLGDTAMYLCATSRVVNRVGVFGPGTRLTVL.

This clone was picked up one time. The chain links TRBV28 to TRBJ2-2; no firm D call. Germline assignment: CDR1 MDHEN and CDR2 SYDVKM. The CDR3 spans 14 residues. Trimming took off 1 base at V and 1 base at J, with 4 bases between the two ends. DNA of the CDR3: TGTGCCAGCAGTTTATTGTGGAACACCGGGGAGCTGTTTTTT. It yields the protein CASSLLWNTGELFF.

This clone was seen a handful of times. The CDR3 bases are TGCGCCAGCAGCGCTATCCCAGGACAGGGAGGGGAGACCCAGTACTTC. Its protein product is CASSAIPGQGGETQYF. The genes are TRBV5-1 and TRBJ2-5, with D maybe TRBD1 (8 bases). V was clipped by 4 bases and J by 5 bases, with 21 bases between them. The germline V gene encodes CDR1 SGHRS and CDR2 YFSETQ. The CDR3 runs 16 residues.

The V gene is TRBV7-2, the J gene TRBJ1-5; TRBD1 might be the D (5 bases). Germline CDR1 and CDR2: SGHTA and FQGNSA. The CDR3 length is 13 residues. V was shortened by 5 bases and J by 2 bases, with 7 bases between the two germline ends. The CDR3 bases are TGTGCCAGCAGCCTGACAGGCAATCAGCCCCAGCATTTT. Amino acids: CASSLTGNQPQHF.

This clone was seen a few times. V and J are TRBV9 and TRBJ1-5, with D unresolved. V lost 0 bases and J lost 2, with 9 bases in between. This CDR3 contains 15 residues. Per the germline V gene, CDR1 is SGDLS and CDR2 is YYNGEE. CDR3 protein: CASSVEGFGNQPQHF. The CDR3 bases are TGTGCCAGCAGCGTAGAAGGATTCGGCAATCAGCCCCAGCATTTT.

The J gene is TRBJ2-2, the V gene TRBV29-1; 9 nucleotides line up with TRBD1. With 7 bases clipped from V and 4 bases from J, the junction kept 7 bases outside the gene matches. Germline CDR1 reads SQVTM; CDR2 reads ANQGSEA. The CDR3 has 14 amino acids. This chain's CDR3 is CSAGGTGITGELFF. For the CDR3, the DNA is TGCAGCGCTGGGGGGACAGGGATCACCGGGGAGCTGTTTTTT.

The CDR3 sequence: CASSLSGQSYHSPLHF. Written as DNA, the CDR3 is TGTGCCAGCAGTTTATCTGGACAGAGTTACCATTCACCCCTCCACTTT. V usage is TRBV27 and J usage is TRBJ1-6, with D perhaps matching TRBD1 (6 bases). CDR3 length equals 16 residues. V was trimmed by 0 bases and J by 8 bases, leaving 14 bases between them. Germline V gives CDR1 MNHEY, CDR2 SMNVEV (reference sequence).

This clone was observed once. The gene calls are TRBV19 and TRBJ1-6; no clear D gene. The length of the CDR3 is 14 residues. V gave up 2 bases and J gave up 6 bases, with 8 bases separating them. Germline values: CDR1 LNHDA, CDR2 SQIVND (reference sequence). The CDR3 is CASSIQWINSPLHF. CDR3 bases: TGTGCCAGTAGTATACAGTGGATTAATTCACCCCTCCACTTT. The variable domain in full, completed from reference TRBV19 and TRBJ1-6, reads DGGITQSPKYLFRKEGQNVTLSCEQNLNHDAMYWYRQDPGQGLRLIYYSQIVNDFQKGDIAEGYSVSREKKESFPLTVTSAQKNPTAFYLCASSIQWINSPLHFGNGTRLTVT.

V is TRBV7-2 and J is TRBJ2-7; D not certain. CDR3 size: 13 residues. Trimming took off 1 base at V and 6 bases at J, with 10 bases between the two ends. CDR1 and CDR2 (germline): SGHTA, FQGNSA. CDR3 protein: CASSLGGLAEQYF. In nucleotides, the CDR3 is TGTGCCAGCAGCTTAGGTGGGTTGGCCGAGCAGTACTTC.

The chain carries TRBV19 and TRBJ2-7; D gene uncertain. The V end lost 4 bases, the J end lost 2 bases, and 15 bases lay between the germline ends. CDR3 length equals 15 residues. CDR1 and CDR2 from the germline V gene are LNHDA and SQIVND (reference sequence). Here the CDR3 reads CASSRGTTPPYEQYF. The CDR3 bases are TGTGCCAGTAGTAGGGGAACTACTCCTCCCTACGAGCAGTACTTC.

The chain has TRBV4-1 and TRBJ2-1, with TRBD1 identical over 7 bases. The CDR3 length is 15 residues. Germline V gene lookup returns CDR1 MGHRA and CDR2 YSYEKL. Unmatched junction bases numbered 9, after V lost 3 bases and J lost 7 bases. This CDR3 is CASSHPSTGNNEQFF. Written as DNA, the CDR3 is TGCGCCAGCAGCCACCCCTCGACAGGGAATAATGAGCAGTTCTTC.

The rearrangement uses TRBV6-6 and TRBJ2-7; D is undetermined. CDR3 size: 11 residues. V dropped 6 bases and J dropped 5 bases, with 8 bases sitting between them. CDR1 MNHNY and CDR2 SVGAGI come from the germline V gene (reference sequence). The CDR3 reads CASRLLDEQYF. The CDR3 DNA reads TGTGCCAGCAGACTTTTGGACGAGCAGTACTTC.

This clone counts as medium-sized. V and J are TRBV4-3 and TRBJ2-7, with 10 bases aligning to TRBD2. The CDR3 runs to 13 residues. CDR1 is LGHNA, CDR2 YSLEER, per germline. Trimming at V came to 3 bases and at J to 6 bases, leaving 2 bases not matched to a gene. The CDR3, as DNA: TGCGCCAGCAGCCAGGGACTAGCGATCGAGCAGTACTTC. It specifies CASSQGLAIEQYF.

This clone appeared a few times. Written as DNA, the CDR3 is TGTGCCAGCAGCTCGACAGGGACCCAGCATTTT. Its protein product is CASSSTGTQHF. The rearrangement uses TRBV7-9 and TRBJ1-5; TRBD1 aligns across 7 bases. The V segment lost 4 bases and the J segment 11 bases; nucleotides outside the gene matches: 2. This CDR3 spans 11 amino acids. The germline V gene has CDR1 SEHNR and CDR2 FQNEAQ (reference sequence).

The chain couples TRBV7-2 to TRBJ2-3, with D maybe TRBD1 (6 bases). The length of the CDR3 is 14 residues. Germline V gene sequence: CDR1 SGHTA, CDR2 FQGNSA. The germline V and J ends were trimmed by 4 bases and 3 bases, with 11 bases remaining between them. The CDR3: CASSSFGQTDTQYF. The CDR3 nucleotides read TGTGCCAGCAGCTCGTTCGGACAGACAGATACGCAGTATTTT.

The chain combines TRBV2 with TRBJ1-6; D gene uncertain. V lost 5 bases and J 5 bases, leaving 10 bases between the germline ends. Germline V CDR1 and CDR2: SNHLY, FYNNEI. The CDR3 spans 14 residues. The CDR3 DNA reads TGTGCCAGCAGTCGACAAGATGATAATTCACCCCTCCACTTT. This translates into CASSRQDDNSPLHF.